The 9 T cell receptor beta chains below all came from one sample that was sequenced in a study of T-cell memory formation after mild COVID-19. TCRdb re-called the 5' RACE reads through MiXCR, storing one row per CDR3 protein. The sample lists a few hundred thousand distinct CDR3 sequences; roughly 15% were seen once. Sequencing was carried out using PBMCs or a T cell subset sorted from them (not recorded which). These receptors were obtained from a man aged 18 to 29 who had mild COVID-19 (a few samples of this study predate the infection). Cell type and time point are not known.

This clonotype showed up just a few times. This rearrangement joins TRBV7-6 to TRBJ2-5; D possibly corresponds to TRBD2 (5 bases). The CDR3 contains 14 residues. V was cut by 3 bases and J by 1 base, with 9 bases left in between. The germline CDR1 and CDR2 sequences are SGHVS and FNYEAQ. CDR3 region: CASSLERGQETQYF. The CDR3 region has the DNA TGTGCCAGCAGCTTGGAACGGGGCCAAGAGACCCAGTACTTC.

The DNA for the CDR3 is TGCGCCAGCAGCCAAGAAGAGGGGGGCTATGGCTACACCTTC. It specifies CASSQEEGGYGYTF. V gene TRBV4-3 combines with J gene TRBJ1-2, with D possibly TRBD1 on 6 matching bases. The germline V and J ends were trimmed by 0 bases and 4 bases, with 9 bases remaining between them. Per germline, CDR1 LGHNA and CDR2 YSLEER. This CDR3 is built from 14 residues.

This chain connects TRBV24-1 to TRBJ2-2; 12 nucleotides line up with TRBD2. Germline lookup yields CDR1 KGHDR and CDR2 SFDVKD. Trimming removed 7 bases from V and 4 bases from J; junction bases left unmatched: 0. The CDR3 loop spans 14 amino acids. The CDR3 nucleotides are TGTGCCACCAGGGGACTAGCGGGCACCGGGGAGCTGTTTTTT. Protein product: CATRGLAGTGELFF.

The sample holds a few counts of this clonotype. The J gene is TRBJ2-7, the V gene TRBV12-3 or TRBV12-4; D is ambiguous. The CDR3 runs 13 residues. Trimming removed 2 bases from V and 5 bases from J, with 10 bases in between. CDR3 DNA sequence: TGTGCCAGCAGTTTATCTGGGTGGGACGAGCAGTACTTC. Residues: CASSLSGWDEQYF.

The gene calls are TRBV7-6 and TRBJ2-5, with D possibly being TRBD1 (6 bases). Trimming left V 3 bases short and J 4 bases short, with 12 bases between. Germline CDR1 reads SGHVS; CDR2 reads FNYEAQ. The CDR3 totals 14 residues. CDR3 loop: CASSFRGFTETQYF. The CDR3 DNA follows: TGTGCCAGCAGCTTCAGGGGATTCACAGAGACCCAGTACTTC.

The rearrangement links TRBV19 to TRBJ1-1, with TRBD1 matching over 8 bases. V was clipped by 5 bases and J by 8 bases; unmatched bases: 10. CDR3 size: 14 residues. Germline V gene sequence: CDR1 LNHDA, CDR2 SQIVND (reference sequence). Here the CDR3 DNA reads TGTGCCAGTAGTGAAACCCTGGGACAGGCAGAAGCTTTCTTT. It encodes CASSETLGQAEAFF. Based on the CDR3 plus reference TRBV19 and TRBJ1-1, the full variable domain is DGGITQSPKYLFRKEGQNVTLSCEQNLNHDAMYWYRQDPGQGLRLIYYSQIVNDFQKGDIAEGYSVSREKKESFPLTVTSAQKNPTAFYLCASSETLGQAEAFFGQGTRLTVV.

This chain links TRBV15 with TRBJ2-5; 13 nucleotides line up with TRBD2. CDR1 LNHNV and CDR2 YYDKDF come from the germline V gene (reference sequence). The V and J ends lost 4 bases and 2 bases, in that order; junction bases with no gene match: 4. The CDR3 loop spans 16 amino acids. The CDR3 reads CATSTGLAGEQETQYF. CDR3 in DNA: TGTGCCACCAGCACCGGACTAGCGGGGGAACAAGAGACCCAGTACTTC.

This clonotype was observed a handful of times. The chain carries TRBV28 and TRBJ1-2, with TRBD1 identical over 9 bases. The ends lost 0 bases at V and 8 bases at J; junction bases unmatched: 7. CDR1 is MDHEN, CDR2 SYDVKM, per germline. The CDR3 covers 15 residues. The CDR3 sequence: CASSLWETGGEGYTF. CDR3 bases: TGTGCCAGCAGTTTATGGGAAACAGGGGGCGAGGGCTACACCTTC.

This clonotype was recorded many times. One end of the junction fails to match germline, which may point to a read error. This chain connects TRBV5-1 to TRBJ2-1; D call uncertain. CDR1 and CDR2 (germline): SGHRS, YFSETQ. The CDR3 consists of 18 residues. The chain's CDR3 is CASSLASSYSASDNEQFF. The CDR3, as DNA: TGCGCCAGCAGCTTGGCGAGTTCGTACTCCGCCTCCGACAATGAGCAGTTCTTC.